This is a list of T cell receptor beta chains from one sample in a study of follicular helper T cells after annual influenza vaccination. TCRdb's table, derived via immunoSEQ multiplex PCR, lists solely in-frame clones and lacks some. The sample has roughly 13,000 clones, around 78% seen once; the top ten hold about 0.41%. Specimen: CXCR5- memory CD4+ T cells sorted from blood, collected on the day of influenza vaccination. These receptors originate from an adult who received the influenza vaccine. Both conserved end residues are part of each CDR3. The D gene is left open where the match is weak. Size is stated for part of the rows, as once, few or many counts, or as a class when the clone is expanded.

cdr3_length	v_call	j_call	d_call	clone_size	cdr3_nt	cdr3_aa
11	TRBV7-2	TRBJ2-1	-	-	TGTGCCAGCAGCCCCCGGAGAGGGCAGTTCTTC	CASSPRRGQFF
13	TRBV10-3	TRBJ1-5	-	-	TGTGCCATCAGTGAGTCGGGCAATCAGCCCCAGCATTTT	CAISESGNQPQHF
15	TRBV29-1	TRBJ2-2	TRBD1	-	TGCAGCGTTTCTCGTGCAGGGGGATTCACCGGGGAGCTGTTTTTT	CSVSRAGGFTGELFF
15	TRBV7-2	TRBJ2-2	-	-	TGTGCCAGCAGCTTTGGGGTCGGGGGAACCGGGGAGCTGTTTTTT	CASSFGVGGTGELFF
19	TRBV5-6	TRBJ2-5	TRBD2	once	TGTGCCAGCAGCTTGGCCAGGAAGCTAGCGGGTAGTCAGAAGGAGACCCAGTACTTC	CASSLARKLAGSQKETQYF
14	TRBV2	TRBJ2-7	TRBD1	few	TGTGCCAGCACCCCCGGACAGGGAGCCTACGAGCAGTACTTC	CASTPGQGAYEQYF
12	TRBV29-1	TRBJ2-7	-	-	TGCAGCGTCGGACAGACTTCCTACGAGCAGTACTTC	CSVGQTSYEQYF
15	TRBV6-5	TRBJ1-3	TRBD1	-	TGTGCCAGCAGTTATTCCCAGACAGGGTTGAACACCATATATTTT	CASSYSQTGLNTIYF
14	TRBV19	TRBJ1-3	-	-	TGTGCCAGTAGTCCCTGGCCAGGTGGAAACACCATATATTTT	CASSPWPGGNTIYF
12	TRBV15	TRBJ2-7	-	few	TGTGCCACCAGCAGAGATATCGGCTCTCAGTACTTC	CATSRDIGSQYF
13	TRBV19	TRBJ1-2	-	-	TGTGCCAGTAGTTTGGGTTACGTCTATGGCTACACCTTC	CASSLGYVYGYTF
16	TRBV11-2	TRBJ1-6	-	-	TGTGCCAGCAGCTCTAGAGGGACCCTACGTAATTCACCCCTCCACTTT	CASSSRGTLRNSPLHF
16	TRBV7-2	TRBJ2-5	TRBD2	-	TGTGCCAGCAGCCCGGGACTAGCGTCACGGCAAGAGACCCAGTACTTC	CASSPGLASRQETQYF
13	TRBV14	TRBJ2-7	-	-	TGTGCCAGCAGCCCCCCGATTCCCTACGAGCAGTACTTC	CASSPPIPYEQYF
14	TRBV5-8	TRBJ2-1	-	-	TGTGCCAGCAGCCGACAGGCGCCATACAATGAGCAGTTCTTC	CASSRQAPYNEQFF
14	TRBV5-1	TRBJ2-5	TRBD2	-	TGCGCCAGCAGCTTGGAAGCGGGGCGAGAGACCCAGTACTTC	CASSLEAGRETQYF
14	TRBV2	TRBJ1-4	TRBD1	once	TGTGCCAGCAGTGCTCGGACAGGGGGTGAAAAACTGTTTTTT	CASSARTGGEKLFF
14	TRBV7-2	TRBJ1-1	-	-	TGTGCCAGCAGCCAGACAGTCTCGAACACTGAAGCTTTCTTT	CASSQTVSNTEAFF
15	TRBV5-4	TRBJ1-6	-	once	TGTGCCAGCAGCTTGGGGGTGGACGGCGGATCTCCCCTCCACTTT	CASSLGVDGGSPLHF
15	TRBV11-1	TRBJ2-1	TRBD1	-	TGTGCCAGCAGCCAGAGGACAGGGAGAGGCAATGAGCAGTTCTTC	CASSQRTGRGNEQFF
17	TRBV7-2	TRBJ1-3	-	-	TGTGCCAGCAGCTTAGTTAATAGGTGGCCCTCTGGAAACACCATATATTTT	CASSLVNRWPSGNTIYF
13	TRBV6-5	TRBJ2-7	-	few	TGTGCCAGCAGTAAACGACCCAACTACGAGCAGTACTTC	CASSKRPNYEQYF
14	TRBV9	TRBJ1-4	-	-	TGTGCCAGCAGCGTCACGCCAACTAATGAAAAACTGTTTTTT	CASSVTPTNEKLFF
13	TRBV5-1	TRBJ1-2	TRBD1	-	TGCGCCAGCAGCCAACAGGGGAGGAGTGGCTACACCTTC	CASSQQGRSGYTF
16	TRBV23-1	TRBJ1-6	-	-	TGCGCCAGCAGCCAAGAAAGGGTGGCACTCACTTCGCCCCTCCACTTT	CASSQERVALTSPLHF
14	TRBV29-1	TRBJ1-3	-	once	TGCAGCGTTGAGGGGGTTCCCTCTGGAAACACCATATATTTT	CSVEGVPSGNTIYF
16	TRBV15	TRBJ1-2	-	-	TGTGCCACCAGCAGGGAAAGGCGATCTCGAACCGATGGCTACACCTTC	CATSRERRSRTDGYTF
12	TRBV7-2	TRBJ2-7	-	-	TGTGCCAGCAGCTCCTACTCCTACGAGCAGTACTTC	CASSSYSYEQYF
12	TRBV5-1	TRBJ1-2	-	-	TGCGCCAGCAGCTTCTCCGGGGGCGGCTACACCTTC	CASSFSGGGYTF
15	TRBV7-2	TRBJ1-6	-	-	TGTGCTTGGGAGGGAGGGAACTCCTATAATTCACCCCTCCACTTT	CAWEGGNSYNSPLHF
15	TRBV15	TRBJ1-2	-	-	TGTGCCACCAGCAGAGAAGGGGAGGGGTCGGATGGCTACACCTTC	CATSREGEGSDGYTF
16	TRBV5-1	TRBJ2-1	TRBD2	-	TGCGCCAGCAGCTTATTAGCGGGGGGGATCTCGGATGAGCAGTTCTTC	CASSLLAGGISDEQFF
13	TRBV6-5	TRBJ1-2	-	-	TGTGCCAGCAGTTACTCAGGAAACTATGGCTACACCTTC	CASSYSGNYGYTF
13	TRBV19	TRBJ2-3	-	-	TGTGCCAGTAGCAAAACTAGAACAGATACGCAGTATTTT	CASSKTRTDTQYF
15	TRBV7-2	TRBJ2-3	-	-	TGTGCCAGCAGCTTAGGACCGATAGCACAGGATACGCAGTATTTT	CASSLGPIAQDTQYF
14	TRBV7-9	TRBJ2-1	-	-	TGTGCCAGCAGCACCAAACCAGGACTGAATGAGCAGTTCTTC	CASSTKPGLNEQFF
15	TRBV13	TRBJ2-1	-	-	TGTGCCAGCAGCCCCCGGGGGGCCGGTGCCGATGAGCAGTTCTTC	CASSPRGAGADEQFF
14	TRBV5-5	TRBJ1-5	TRBD1	-	TGTGCCAGCAGCTGGACAGGGAGTCAACAGCCCCAGCATTTT	CASSWTGSQQPQHF
15	TRBV6-4	TRBJ2-1	TRBD1	-	TGTGCCAGCAGTGACTGGCACAGGGGTTACAATGAGCAGTTCTTC	CASSDWHRGYNEQFF
16	TRBV28	TRBJ2-6	-	-	TGTGCCAGCAGTTTCACCGGTTACTCTGGGGCCAACGTCCTGACTTTC	CASSFTGYSGANVLTF
12	TRBV10-3	TRBJ2-7	-	few	TGTGCCATCAGTGAGCAGGAAGGTTGGCAGTACTTC	CAISEQEGWQYF
19	TRBV11-1	TRBJ2-4	TRBD2	-	TGTGCCAGCAGCCCGGGGACTAGCGGGGACTCACTAGCCAAAAACATTCAGTACTTC	CASSPGTSGDSLAKNIQYF
13	TRBV19	TRBJ1-5	-	few	TGTGCCAGTAGTAGGGCAGGGAATCAGCCCCAGCATTTT	CASSRAGNQPQHF
13	TRBV12-5	TRBJ2-7	TRBD1	few	TGTGCTAGTGCCCCCGACAGGGCCTACGAGCAGTACTTC	CASAPDRAYEQYF
11	TRBV4-1	TRBJ1-2	-	-	TGCGCCAGCAGCCAAGTGGGGGGCTACACCTTC	CASSQVGGYTF
15	TRBV19	TRBJ1-5	TRBD1	-	TGTGCCAGTAGTATCCAGGGACAGGGGAATCAGCCCCAGCATTTT	CASSIQGQGNQPQHF
16	TRBV9	TRBJ2-5	TRBD1	-	TGTGCCAGCAGCGTTGCGACAGGGGCCCTCCAAGAGACCCAGTACTTC	CASSVATGALQETQYF
13	TRBV29-1	TRBJ1-1	-	-	TGCAGCGTTGAGGGGCGGCTGAACACTGAAGCTTTCTTT	CSVEGRLNTEAFF
15	TRBV6-1	TRBJ2-2	-	-	TGTGCCAGCAGTACCTGGGCGTTAGGGGCCGGGGAGCTGTTTTTT	CASSTWALGAGELFF
14	TRBV25-1	TRBJ2-7	-	-	TGTGCCAGCAGTGAAGGCGGGGGCAACTACGAGCAGTACTTC	CASSEGGGNYEQYF
16	TRBV7-9	TRBJ1-4	-	-	TGTGCCAGCAGCTTAACCCGGGCTCCCCTCCGGGAAAAACTGTTTTTT	CASSLTRAPLREKLFF
17	TRBV2	TRBJ2-3	-	-	TGTGCCAGCATGGACAGACTACATTCTTATAGCACAGATACGCAGTATTTT	CASMDRLHSYSTDTQYF
14	TRBV7-2	TRBJ2-7	-	-	TGTGCCAGCAGCGTCCGGGACACACTGTACGAGCAGTACTTC	CASSVRDTLYEQYF
15	TRBV2	TRBJ1-1	-	-	TGTGCCAGCAGTCAAATATGGACCGAGAACACTGAAGCTTTCTTT	CASSQIWTENTEAFF